The rows below give T cell receptor beta chains drawn from one sample of a study of T cell repertoires in cytomegalovirus infection. TCRdb re-derived calls from the reads in MiXCR, one entry per CDR3 protein. Among approximately 500,000 distinct CDR3 sequences listed, less than 30% were seen once. Sequencing input: PBMCs. The source is a human donor in good health (CMV status not recorded). Some clones in this sample may be carry-over from other donors' samples. Both conserved end residues are part of each CDR3. A D gene is named only where the DNA matches it firmly. Clone size is not always given. Where it is, it says once, few, many or a class for expanded clones.

D gene	clone size	V gene	J gene	CDR3 DNA	CDR3 protein
-	-	TRBV6-2/TRBV6-3	TRBJ2-5	TGTGCCAGCAGTTACCCACAGGGCAGAACCCAGTACTTC	CASSYPQGRTQYF
-	many	TRBV12-3/TRBV12-4	TRBJ2-7	TGTGCCAGCAGCTTCGGCTACGAGCAGTACTTC	CASSFGYEQYF
-	few	TRBV20-1	TRBJ1-2	TGCAGTGCTAGGGCCATGCCCCTAACCGGGTCTAACTATGGCTACACCTTC	CSARAMPLTGSNYGYTF
TRBD1	few	TRBV15	TRBJ2-1	TGTGCCACCAGCATCAAGATGAGGGGCAGGGGGCTTTCCGGAAATGAGCAGTTCTTC	CATSIKMRGRGLSGNEQFF
-	-	TRBV3-1	TRBJ2-5	TGTGCCAGCAGTCAGAGGCGAGAGACCCAGTACTTC	CASSQRRETQYF
TRBD1	-	TRBV20-1	TRBJ2-7	TGCAGTGCTAGGGGGCAGACAGGGTGGGGTTACGAGCAGTACTTC	CSARGQTGWGYEQYF
-	many	TRBV7-2	TRBJ2-1	TGTGCCAGCAGCTTAGAGACCCGGGGTGTCTCGAGGGAGCAGTTCTTC	CASSLETRGVSREQFF
TRBD1	few	TRBV5-8	TRBJ1-2	TGTGCCAGCAGCTTGGCCAAGAGACAGGGGGCTGGCTACACCTTC	CASSLAKRQGAGYTF
TRBD2	few	TRBV7-9	TRBJ2-1	TGTGCCAGCAGCTTAGAAGAGGGACTAGCGGGTGAGCAGTTCTTC	CASSLEEGLAGEQFF
-	-	TRBV19	TRBJ2-2	TGTGCCAGTAGTATGGGAGGAGATACCGGGGAGCTGTTTTTT	CASSMGGDTGELFF
TRBD1	-	TRBV12-3/TRBV12-4	TRBJ2-3	TGTGCCAGCAGTAACGGACAGGCCAAAGATACGCAGTATTTT	CASSNGQAKDTQYF
-	-	TRBV12-3/TRBV12-4	TRBJ1-2	TGTGCCAGCACTTACAGTGGTCCGTTGGGCTACACCTTC	CASTYSGPLGYTF
TRBD2	few	TRBV11-2	TRBJ2-7	TGTGCCAGCAGTTCAAACCTGGGACTAGCGGGAGTCCGGGAGCAGTACTTC	CASSSNLGLAGVREQYF
-	-	TRBV7-6	TRBJ2-1	TGTGCCAGCTTCAGCAATGAGCAGTTCTTC	CASFSNEQFF
TRBD2	few	TRBV20-1	TRBJ2-5	TGCAGTGCTAGAGAGGCCCCCTGGCTAGCGGGAATGGAGACCCAGTACTTC	CSAREAPWLAGMETQYF
-	few	TRBV11-3	TRBJ1-4	TGTGCCAGCAGCGCAAGATTCAGGGTCGGGAAACCAACTAATGAAAAACTGTTTTTT	CASSARFRVGKPTNEKLFF
-	-	TRBV28	TRBJ1-2	TGTGCCAGCAGTCGGGGCGGGGGCGCGAGCGGCTACACCTTC	CASSRGGGASGYTF
-	few	TRBV6-2/TRBV6-3	TRBJ1-1	TGTGCCAGCAAATCTGGGGATGGTACTGAAGCTTTCTTT	CASKSGDGTEAFF
-	-	TRBV7-2	TRBJ2-3	TGTGCCAGCAGCCCCCTGCCCAGCGCCACAGATACGCAGTATTTT	CASSPLPSATDTQYF
-	many	TRBV7-8	TRBJ1-2	TGTGCCAGCAGCTTACTCGGACCTAACTATGGCTACACCTTC	CASSLLGPNYGYTF
TRBD2	-	TRBV6-6	TRBJ2-1	TGTGCCAGCAGTTACTCGTTCGCGCTAGCGGACTACAATGAGCAGTTCTTC	CASSYSFALADYNEQFF
-	-	TRBV11-2	TRBJ1-2	TGTGCCAGCAGCTTATTTACAAACTATGGCTACACCTTC	CASSLFTNYGYTF
TRBD2	few	TRBV10-3	TRBJ2-1	TGTGCCATCAGGCCGGGACTAGCTAACAATGAGCAGTTCTTC	CAIRPGLANNEQFF
TRBD2	-	TRBV6-5	TRBJ2-1	TGTGCCAGCAGTCTAGGGACTAGCCAGTTCTTC	CASSLGTSQFF
TRBD1	many	TRBV2	TRBJ1-1	TGTGCCAGCAGTGGTTTAGGGACAGCTAACACTGAAGCTTTCTTT	CASSGLGTANTEAFF